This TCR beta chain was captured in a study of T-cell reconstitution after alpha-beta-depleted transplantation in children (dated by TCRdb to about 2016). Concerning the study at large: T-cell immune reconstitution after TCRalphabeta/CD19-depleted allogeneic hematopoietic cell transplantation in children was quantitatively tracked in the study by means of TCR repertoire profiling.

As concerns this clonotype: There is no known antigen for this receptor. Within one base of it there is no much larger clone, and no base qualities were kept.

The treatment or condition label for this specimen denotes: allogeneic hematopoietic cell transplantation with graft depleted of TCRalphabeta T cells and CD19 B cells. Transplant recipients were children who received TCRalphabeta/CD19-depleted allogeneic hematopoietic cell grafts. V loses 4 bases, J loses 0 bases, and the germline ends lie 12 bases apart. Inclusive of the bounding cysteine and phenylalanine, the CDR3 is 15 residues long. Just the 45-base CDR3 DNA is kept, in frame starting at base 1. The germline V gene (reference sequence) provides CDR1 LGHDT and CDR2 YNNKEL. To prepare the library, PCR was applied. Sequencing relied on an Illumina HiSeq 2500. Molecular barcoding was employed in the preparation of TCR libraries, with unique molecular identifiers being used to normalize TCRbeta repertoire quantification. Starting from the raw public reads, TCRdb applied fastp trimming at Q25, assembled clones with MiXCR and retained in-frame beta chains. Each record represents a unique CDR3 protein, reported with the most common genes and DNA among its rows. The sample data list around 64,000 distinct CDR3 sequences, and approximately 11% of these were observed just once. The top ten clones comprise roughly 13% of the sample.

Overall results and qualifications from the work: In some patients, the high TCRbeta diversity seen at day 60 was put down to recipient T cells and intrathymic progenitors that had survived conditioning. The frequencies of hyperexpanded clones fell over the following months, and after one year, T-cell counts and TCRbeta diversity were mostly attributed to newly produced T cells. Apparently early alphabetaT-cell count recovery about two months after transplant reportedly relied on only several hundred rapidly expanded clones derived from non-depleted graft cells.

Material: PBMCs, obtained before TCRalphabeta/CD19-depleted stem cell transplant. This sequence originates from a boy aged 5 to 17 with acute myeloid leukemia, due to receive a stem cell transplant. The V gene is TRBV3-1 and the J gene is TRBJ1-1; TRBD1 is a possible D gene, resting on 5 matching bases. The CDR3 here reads CASSPLDIVNTEAFF. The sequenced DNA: TGTGCCAGCAGCCCCCTGGACATTGTGAACACTGAAGCTTTCTTT.